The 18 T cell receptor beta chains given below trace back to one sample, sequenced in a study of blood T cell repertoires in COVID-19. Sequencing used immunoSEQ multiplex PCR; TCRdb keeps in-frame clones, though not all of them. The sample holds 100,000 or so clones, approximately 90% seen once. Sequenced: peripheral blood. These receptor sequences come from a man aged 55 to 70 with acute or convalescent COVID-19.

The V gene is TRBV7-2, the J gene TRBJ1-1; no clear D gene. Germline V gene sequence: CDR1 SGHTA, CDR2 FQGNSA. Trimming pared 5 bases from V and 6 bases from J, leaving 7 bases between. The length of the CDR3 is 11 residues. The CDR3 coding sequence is TGTGCCAGCAGCCGGGAACCTGAAGCTTTCTTT. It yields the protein CASSREPEAFF.

The CDR3 DNA follows: TGTGCCAGCAGCCCACTTGGGCCAGGGGGCTATGGCTACACCTTC. Translating it yields CASSPLGPGGYGYTF. This rearrangement joins TRBV3-1 (or the pseudogene TRBV3-2) to TRBJ1-2; the match to TRBD1 covers 7 bases. Germline V gene data show CDR1 as LGHDT and CDR2 as YNNKEL (reference sequence). Trimming cost V 4 bases and J 4 bases; bases outside gene matches: 9. CDR3 length: 15 residues.

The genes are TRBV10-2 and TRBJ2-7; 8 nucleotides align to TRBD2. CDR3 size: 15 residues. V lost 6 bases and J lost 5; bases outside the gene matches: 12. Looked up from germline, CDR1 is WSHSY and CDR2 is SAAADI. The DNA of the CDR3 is TGCGCCAGCAGCCCGAGCGGGAGTAAAGGAGACGAGCAGTACTTC. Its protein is CASSPSGSKGDEQYF.

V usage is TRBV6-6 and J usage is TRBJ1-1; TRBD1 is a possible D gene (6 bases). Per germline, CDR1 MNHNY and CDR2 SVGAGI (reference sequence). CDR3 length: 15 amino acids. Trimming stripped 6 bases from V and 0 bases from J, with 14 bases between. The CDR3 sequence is CASRGPTGVNTEAFF. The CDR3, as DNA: TGTGCCAGCAGGGGACCGACAGGAGTGAACACTGAAGCTTTCTTT.

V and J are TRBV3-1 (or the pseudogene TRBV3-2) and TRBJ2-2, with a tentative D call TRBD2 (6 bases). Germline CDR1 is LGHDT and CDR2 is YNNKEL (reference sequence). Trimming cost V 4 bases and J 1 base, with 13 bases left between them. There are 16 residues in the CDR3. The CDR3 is CASSPAGSGNTGELFF. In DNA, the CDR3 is TGTGCCAGCAGCCCGGCGGGGAGCGGGAACACCGGGGAGCTGTTTTTT.

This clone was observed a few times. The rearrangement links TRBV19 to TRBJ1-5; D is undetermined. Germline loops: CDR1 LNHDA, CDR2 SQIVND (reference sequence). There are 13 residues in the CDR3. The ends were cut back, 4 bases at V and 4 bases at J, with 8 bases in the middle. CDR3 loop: CASSTDRNQPQHF. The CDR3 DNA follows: TGTGCCAGTAGTACAGATAGAAATCAGCCCCAGCATTTT.

CDR3 region: CASGGTGGSYEQYF. The DNA for the CDR3 is TGTGCCAGCGGGGGAACAGGGGGTAGTTACGAGCAGTACTTC. The chain carries TRBV6-5 and TRBJ2-7; 8 bases align to TRBD1. V shed 8 bases, J shed 4 bases, and the junction held 10 bases outside the gene matches. The CDR3 is 14 residues long. Germline CDR1 is MNHEY and CDR2 is SVGAGI.

CDR3 residues: CSVLRVQNTEAFF. In DNA form, the CDR3 reads TGCAGCGTACTCAGGGTCCAGAACACTGAAGCTTTCTTT. This chain connects TRBV29-1 to TRBJ1-1, with D perhaps matching TRBD1 (5 bases). Germline CDR1 is SQVTM and CDR2 is ANQGSEA. The CDR3 is 13 amino acids. V was clipped by 6 bases and J by 1 base, with 12 bases between them. Variable domain in full (rest from reference TRBV29-1 and TRBJ1-1): SAVISQKPSRDICQRGTSLTIQCQVDSQVTMMFWYRQQPGQSLTLIATANQGSEATYESGFVIDKFPISRPNLTFSTLTVSNMSPEDSSIYLCSVLRVQNTEAFFGQGTRLTVV.

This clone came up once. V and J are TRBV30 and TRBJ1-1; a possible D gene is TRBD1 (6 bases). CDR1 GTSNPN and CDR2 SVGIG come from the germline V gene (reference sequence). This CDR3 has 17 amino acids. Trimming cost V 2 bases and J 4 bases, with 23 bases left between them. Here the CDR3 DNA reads TGTGCCTGGAGTTTTCTGAGGGGGTCGACTAACGTCACTGAAGCTTTCTTT. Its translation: CAWSFLRGSTNVTEAFF.

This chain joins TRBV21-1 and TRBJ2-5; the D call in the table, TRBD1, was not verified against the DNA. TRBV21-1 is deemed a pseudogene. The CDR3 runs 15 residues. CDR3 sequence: CASSIWGQGRETQYF. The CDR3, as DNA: TGTGCCAGCAGCATCTGGGGACAGGGGCGTGAGACCCAGTACTTC.

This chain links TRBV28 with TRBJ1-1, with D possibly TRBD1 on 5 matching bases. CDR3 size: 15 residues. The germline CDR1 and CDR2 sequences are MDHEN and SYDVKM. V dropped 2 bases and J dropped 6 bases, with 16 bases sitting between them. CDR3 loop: CASSLGATGSSEAFF. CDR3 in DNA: TGTGCCAGCAGTTTAGGGGCCACAGGATCCTCTGAAGCTTTCTTT.

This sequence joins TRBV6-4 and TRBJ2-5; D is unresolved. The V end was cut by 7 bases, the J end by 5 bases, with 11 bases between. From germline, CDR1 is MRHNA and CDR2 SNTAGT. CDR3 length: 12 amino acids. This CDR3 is CASNPRRETQYF. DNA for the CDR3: TGTGCCAGCAATCCTCGGCGGGAGACCCAGTACTTC.

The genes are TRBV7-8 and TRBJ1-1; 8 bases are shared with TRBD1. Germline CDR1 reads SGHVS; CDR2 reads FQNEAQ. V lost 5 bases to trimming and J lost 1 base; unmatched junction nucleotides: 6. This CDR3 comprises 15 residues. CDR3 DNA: TGTGCCAGCAGCCCCCGACAGGGGTGGAACACTGAAGCTTTCTTT. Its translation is CASSPRQGWNTEAFF.

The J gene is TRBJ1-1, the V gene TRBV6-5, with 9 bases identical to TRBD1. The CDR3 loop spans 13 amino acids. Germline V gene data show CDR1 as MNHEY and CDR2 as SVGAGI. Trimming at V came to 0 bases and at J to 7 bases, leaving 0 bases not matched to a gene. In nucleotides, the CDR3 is TGTGCCAGCAGTTACTCGACAGGGGGTGAAGCTTTCTTT. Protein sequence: CASSYSTGGEAFF.

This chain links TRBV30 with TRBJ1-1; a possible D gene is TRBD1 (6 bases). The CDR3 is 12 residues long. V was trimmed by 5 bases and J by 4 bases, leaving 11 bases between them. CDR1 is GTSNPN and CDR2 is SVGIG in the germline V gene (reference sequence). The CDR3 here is CAWSRGPTEAFF. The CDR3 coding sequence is TGTGCCTGGTCCAGGGGCCCCACTGAAGCTTTCTTT.

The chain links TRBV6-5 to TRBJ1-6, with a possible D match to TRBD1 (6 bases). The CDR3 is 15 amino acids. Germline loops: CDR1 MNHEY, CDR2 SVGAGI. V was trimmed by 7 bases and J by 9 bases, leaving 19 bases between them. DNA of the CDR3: TGTGCCAGCACCAGGGGAGGGTTCGTTGGTTCACCCCTCCACTTT. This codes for CASTRGGFVGSPLHF.

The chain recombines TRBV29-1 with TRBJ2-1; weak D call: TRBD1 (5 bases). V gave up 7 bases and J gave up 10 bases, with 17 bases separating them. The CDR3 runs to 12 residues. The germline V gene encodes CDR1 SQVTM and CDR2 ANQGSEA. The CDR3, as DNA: TGCAGCGCCGCGTTCCGGACAATCGAGCAGTTCTTC. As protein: CSAAFRTIEQFF.

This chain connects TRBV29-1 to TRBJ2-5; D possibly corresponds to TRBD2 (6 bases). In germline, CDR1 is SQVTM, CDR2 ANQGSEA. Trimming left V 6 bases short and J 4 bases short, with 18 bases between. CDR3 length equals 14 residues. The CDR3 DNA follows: TGCAGCGTCGTGGACATAACCGGGGGAGAGACCCAGTACTTC. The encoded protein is CSVVDITGGETQYF.